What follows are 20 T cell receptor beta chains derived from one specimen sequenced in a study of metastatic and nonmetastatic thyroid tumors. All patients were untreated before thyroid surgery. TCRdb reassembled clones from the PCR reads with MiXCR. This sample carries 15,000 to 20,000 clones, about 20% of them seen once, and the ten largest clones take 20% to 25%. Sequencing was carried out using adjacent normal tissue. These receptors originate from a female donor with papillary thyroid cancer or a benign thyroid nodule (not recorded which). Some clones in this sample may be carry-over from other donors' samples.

CDR3 residues: CASSRPGTGDTGELFF. The CDR3 coding sequence is TGTGCCAGCAGCAGACCCGGGACAGGGGACACCGGGGAGCTGTTTTTT. This chain links TRBV27 with TRBJ2-2, with 10 bases identical to TRBD1. CDR1 and CDR2 (germline): MNHEY, SMNVEV (reference sequence). The CDR3 has 16 amino acids. The V segment lost 6 bases and the J segment 3 bases; nucleotides outside the gene matches: 7.

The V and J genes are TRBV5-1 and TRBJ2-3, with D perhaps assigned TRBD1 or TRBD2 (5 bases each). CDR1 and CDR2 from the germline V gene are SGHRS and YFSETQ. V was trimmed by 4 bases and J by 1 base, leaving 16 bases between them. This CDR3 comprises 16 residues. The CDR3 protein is CASSPQGPTGTDTQYF. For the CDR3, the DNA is TGCGCCAGCAGCCCGCAGGGACCAACGGGCACAGATACGCAGTATTTT. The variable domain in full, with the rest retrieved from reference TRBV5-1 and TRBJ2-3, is KAGVTQTPRYLIKTRGQQVTLSCSPISGHRSVSWYQQTPGQGLQFLFEYFSETQRNKGNFPGRFSGRQFSNSRSEMNVSTLELGDSALYLCASSPQGPTGTDTQYFGPGTRLTVL.

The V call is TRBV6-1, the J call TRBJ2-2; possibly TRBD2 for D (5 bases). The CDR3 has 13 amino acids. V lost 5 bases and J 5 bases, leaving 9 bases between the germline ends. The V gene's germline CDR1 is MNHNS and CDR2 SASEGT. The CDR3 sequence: CASSNRGTGELFF. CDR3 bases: TGTGCCAGCAGTAACAGAGGGACCGGGGAGCTGTTTTTT.

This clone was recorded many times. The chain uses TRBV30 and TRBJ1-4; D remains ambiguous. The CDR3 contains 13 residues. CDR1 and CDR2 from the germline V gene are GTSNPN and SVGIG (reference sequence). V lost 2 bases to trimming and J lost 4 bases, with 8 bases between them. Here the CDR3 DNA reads TGTGCCTGGAGTTTTGCGGTTAATGAAAAACTGTTTTTT. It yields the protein CAWSFAVNEKLFF.

This CDR3 is CASSDAGGSYDTQYF. The CDR3 nucleotides read TGTGCCAGCAGTGATGCGGGAGGGTCCTATGATACGCAGTATTTT. This sequence joins TRBV2 and TRBJ2-3; 9 bases agree with TRBD2. The CDR3 spans 15 residues. The ends lost 3 bases at V and 6 bases at J; junction bases unmatched: 7. Germline loops: CDR1 SNHLY, CDR2 FYNNEI.

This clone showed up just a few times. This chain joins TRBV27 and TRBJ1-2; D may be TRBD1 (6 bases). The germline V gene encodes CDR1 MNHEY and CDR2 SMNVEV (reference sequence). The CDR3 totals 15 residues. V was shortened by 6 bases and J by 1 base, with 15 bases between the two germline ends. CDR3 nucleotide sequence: TGTGCCAGCAGCTCCCCGAGGGGGGGTAACTATGGCTACACCTTC. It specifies CASSSPRGGNYGYTF.

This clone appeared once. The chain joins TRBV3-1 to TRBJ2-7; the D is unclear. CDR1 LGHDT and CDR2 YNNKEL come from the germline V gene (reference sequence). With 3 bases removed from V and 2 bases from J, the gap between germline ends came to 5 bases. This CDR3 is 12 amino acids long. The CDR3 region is CASSQVTYEQYF. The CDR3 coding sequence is TGTGCCAGCAGCCAGGTTACCTACGAGCAGTACTTC.

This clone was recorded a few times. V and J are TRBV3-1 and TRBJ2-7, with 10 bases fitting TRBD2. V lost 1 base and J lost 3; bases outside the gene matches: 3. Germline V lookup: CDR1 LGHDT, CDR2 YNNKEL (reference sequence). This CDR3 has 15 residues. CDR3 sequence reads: CASSQGLAGDYEQYF. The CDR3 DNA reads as TGTGCCAGCAGCCAAGGGCTAGCGGGGGACTACGAGCAGTACTTC.

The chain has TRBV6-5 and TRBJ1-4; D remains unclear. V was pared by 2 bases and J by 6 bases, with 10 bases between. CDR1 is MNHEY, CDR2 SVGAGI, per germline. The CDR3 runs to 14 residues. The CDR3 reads CASSYGGRDEKLFF. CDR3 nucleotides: TGTGCCAGCAGTTACGGAGGGAGGGATGAAAAACTGTTTTTT.

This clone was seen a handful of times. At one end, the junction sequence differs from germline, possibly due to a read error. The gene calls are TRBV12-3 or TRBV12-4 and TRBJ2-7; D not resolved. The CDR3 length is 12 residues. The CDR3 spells CASSQDSSEQYF. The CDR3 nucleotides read TGTGCCAGCAGTCAAGACTCCTCCGAGCAGTACTTC.

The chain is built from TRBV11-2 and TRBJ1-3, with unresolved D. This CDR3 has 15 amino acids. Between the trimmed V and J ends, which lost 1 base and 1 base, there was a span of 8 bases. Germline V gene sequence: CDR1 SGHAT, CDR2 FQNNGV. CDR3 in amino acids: CASSLVGNSGNTIYF. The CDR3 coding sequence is TGTGCCAGCAGCTTAGTGGGGAATTCTGGAAACACCATATATTTT.

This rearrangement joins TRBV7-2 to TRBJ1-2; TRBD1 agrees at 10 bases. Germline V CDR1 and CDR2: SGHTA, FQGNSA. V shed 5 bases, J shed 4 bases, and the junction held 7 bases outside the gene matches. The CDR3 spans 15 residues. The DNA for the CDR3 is TGTGCCAGCAGCGCCTCCGGGACAGGGGCCTATGGCTACACCTTC. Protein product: CASSASGTGAYGYTF.

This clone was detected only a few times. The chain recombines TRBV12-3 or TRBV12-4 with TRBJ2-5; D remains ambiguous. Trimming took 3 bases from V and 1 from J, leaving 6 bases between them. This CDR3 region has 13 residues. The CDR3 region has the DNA TGTGCCAGCAGTTTGGGGATCCAAGAGACCCAGTACTTC. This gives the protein CASSLGIQETQYF.

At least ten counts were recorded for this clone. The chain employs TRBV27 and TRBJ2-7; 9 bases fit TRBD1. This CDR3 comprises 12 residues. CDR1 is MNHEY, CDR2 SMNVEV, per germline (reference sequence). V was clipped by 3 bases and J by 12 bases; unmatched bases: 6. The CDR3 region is CASSLGQGLRYF. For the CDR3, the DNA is TGTGCCAGCAGTTTGGGACAGGGTTTGCGGTACTTC.

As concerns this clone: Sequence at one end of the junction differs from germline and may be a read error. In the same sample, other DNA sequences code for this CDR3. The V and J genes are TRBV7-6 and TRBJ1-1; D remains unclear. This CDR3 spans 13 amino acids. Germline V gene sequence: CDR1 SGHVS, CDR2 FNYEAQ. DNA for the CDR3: TGTGCCAGCAGCTTACAGCTGAACACTGAAGCCTTCTTT. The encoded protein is CASSLQLNTEAFF. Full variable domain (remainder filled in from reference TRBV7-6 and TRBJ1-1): GAGVSQSPRYKVTKRGQDVALRCDPISGHVSLYWYRQALGQGPEFLTYFNYEAQQDKSGLPNDRFSAERPEGSISTLTIQRTEQRDSAMYRCASSLQLNTEAFFGQGTRLTVV.

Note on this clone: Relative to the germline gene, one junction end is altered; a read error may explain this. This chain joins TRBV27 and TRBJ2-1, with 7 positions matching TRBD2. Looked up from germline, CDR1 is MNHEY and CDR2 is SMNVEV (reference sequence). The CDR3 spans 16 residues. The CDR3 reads CASKTPGISGYNEHFF. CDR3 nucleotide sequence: TGTGCCAGCAAGACCCCCGGGATTAGCGGGTACAATGAGCATTTCTTC.

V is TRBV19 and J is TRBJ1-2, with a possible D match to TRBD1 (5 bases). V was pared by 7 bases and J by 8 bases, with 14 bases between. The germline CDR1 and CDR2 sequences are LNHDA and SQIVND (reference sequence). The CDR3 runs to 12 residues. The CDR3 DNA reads TGTGCCAGTACCAGGGACGGCCTAGGCTACACCTTC. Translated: CASTRDGLGYTF. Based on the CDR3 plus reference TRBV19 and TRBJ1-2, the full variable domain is DGGITQSPKYLFRKEGQNVTLSCEQNLNHDAMYWYRQDPGQGLRLIYYSQIVNDFQKGDIAEGYSVSREKKESFPLTVTSAQKNPTAFYLCASTRDGLGYTFGSGTRLTVV.

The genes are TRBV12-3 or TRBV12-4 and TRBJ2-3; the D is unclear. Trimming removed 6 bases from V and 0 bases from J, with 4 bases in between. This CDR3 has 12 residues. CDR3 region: CASSFSTDTQYF. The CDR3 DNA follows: TGTGCCAGCAGCTTTAGCACAGATACGCAGTATTTT.

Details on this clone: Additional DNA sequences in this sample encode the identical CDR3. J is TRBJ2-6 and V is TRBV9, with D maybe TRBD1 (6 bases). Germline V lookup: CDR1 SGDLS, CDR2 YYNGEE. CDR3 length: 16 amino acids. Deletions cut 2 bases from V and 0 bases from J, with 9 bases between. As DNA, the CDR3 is TGTGCCAGCAGCGTGTCAGGGGCCTCTGGGGCCAACGTCCTGACTTTC. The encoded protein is CASSVSGASGANVLTF.

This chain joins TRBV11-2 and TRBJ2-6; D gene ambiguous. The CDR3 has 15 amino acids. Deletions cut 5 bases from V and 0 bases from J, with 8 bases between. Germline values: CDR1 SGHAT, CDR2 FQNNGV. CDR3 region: CASSESLSGANVLTF. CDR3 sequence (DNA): TGTGCCAGCAGCGAAAGCCTCTCTGGGGCCAACGTCCTGACTTTC.